This T cell receptor (beta chain) emerged from a study of radiotherapy plus CTLA-4 blockade in lung cancer. Germline CDR1 SGHNT, CDR2 YENEEA. V dropped 3 bases and J dropped 10 bases, with 14 bases sitting between them. The CDR3 is 13 residues long. Generated by immunoSEQ multiplex PCR, the TCRdb table keeps only in-frame clones and is missing some. The data contain tens of thousands of clones, around three quarters of them singletons. A remark on this clone: Other DNA sequences from this sample encode an identical CDR3 as well.

The sequenced sample was peripheral blood, obtained from a patient treated with radiotherapy plus ipilimumab. This sequence was found in a human donor with non-small cell lung cancer that progressed on radiotherapy plus ipilimumab. The chain combines TRBV11-3 with TRBJ2-3; D is ambiguous. Written as DNA, the CDR3 is TGTGCCAGCAGCTTGGGAAGCCAGGACCCGCAGTATTTT. As protein: CASSLGSQDPQYF.